The 10 T cell receptor beta chains in this list originate from one sample, sequenced in a study of PD-1 blockade in classical Hodgkin lymphoma. Libraries were prepared by immunoSEQ multiplex PCR; TCRdb keeps only in-frame clonotypes and omits some of them. Seen here are around 99,000 clones, 81% observed once, and the top ten hold approximately 15%. Brentuximab vedotin exposure varied among the patients, all of whom had relapsed after autologous stem cell transplantation. Material: peripheral blood mononuclear cells (PBMCs), obtained before the second cycle of nivolumab. Receptor source: a human donor with classical Hodgkin lymphoma.

The chain recombines TRBV7-2 with TRBJ2-4; D could derive from TRBD1 or TRBD2 (6 bases each). The germline gives CDR1 SGHTA, CDR2 FQGNSA. V lost 3 bases, J lost 6 bases, and 9 bases lay in between. The CDR3 consists of 13 residues. The CDR3 is CASSFEGGNIQYF. CDR3 DNA sequence: TGTGCCAGCAGCTTCGAGGGGGGAAACATTCAGTACTTC.

The chain combines TRBV9 with TRBJ2-1, with a possible D match to TRBD2 (6 bases). Germline lookup yields CDR1 SGDLS and CDR2 YYNGEE. This CDR3 region has 17 residues. The V gene lost 3 bases and the J gene lost 0 bases, with 16 bases spanning the gap. CDR3 sequence (DNA): TGTGCCAGCAGCGCCCCGTTAAGCGGGTTCTCCTACAATGAGCAGTTCTTC. Encoded protein: CASSAPLSGFSYNEQFF.

V usage is TRBV15 and J usage is TRBJ2-7, with TRBD1 identical over 9 bases. The CDR3 length is 15 residues. Trimming removed 4 bases from V and 2 bases from J; junction bases left unmatched: 6. CDR1 is LNHNV, CDR2 YYDKDF, per germline (reference sequence). CDR3 amino acids: CATSTPGQGPYEQYF. DNA of the CDR3: TGTGCCACCAGCACGCCGGGACAGGGCCCCTACGAGCAGTACTTC. Using reference TRBV15 and TRBJ2-7 for the parts outside the CDR3, the full variable domain is DAMVIQNPRYQVTQFGKPVTLSCSQTLNHNVMYWYQQKSSQAPKLLFHYYDKDFNNEADTPDNFQSRRPNTSFCFLDIRSPGLGDTAMYLCATSTPGQGPYEQYFGPGTRLTVT.

This clone is a singleton in its sample. The J gene is TRBJ2-2, the V gene TRBV5-1; D not certain. The V end lost 0 bases, the J end lost 0 bases, and 9 bases lay between the germline ends. CDR1 is SGHRS, CDR2 YFSETQ, per germline. The CDR3 totals 16 residues. The CDR3 nucleotides read TGCGCCAGCAGCTTGGTCTCGCGGACGAACACCGGGGAGCTGTTTTTT. As protein: CASSLVSRTNTGELFF.

The chain links TRBV2 to TRBJ2-5; 10 bases line up with TRBD1. The CDR3 is 16 amino acids. Looked up from germline, CDR1 is SNHLY and CDR2 is FYNNEI. V was clipped by 6 bases and J by 2 bases; unmatched bases: 9. CDR3 region: CASSVIPGQGQETQYF. DNA of the CDR3: TGTGCCAGCAGCGTCATCCCGGGACAGGGGCAAGAGACCCAGTACTTC.

The chain has TRBV11-2 and TRBJ2-5; TRBD2 might be the D (6 bases). Trimming pared 3 bases from V and 5 bases from J, leaving 13 bases between. Germline CDR1 reads SGHAT; CDR2 reads FQNNGV. This CDR3 contains 14 residues. CDR3 sequence: CASSFGPGRETQYF. The CDR3 DNA is TGTGCCAGCAGCTTCGGCCCGGGGAGGGAGACCCAGTACTTC. Supplemented by reference TRBV11-2 and TRBJ2-5, the full variable domain reads EAGVAQSPRYKIIEKRQSVAFWCNPISGHATLYWYQQILGQGPKLLIQFQNNGVVDDSQLPKDRFSAERLKGVDSTLKIQPAKLEDSAVYLCASSFGPGRETQYFGPGTRLLVL.

The genes are TRBV5-6 and TRBJ1-6; D unclear. The CDR3 extends over 14 amino acids. Per germline, CDR1 SGHDT and CDR2 YYEEEE. The V end lost 1 base, the J end lost 9 bases, and 11 bases lay between the germline ends. The CDR3 DNA sequence: TGTGCCAGCAGCTTGTTAGGGTTAGGTTCACCCCTCCACTTT. Its translation is CASSLLGLGSPLHF.

The chain is built from TRBV5-1 and TRBJ2-2, with 10 bases matching TRBD1. CDR3 size: 15 residues. Germline V gene sequence: CDR1 SGHRS, CDR2 YFSETQ. V gave up 5 bases and J gave up 6 bases; unmatched junction bases: 7. CDR3 region: CASRPAGTGAGELFF. CDR3 DNA: TGCGCCAGCAGACCAGCCGGGACAGGGGCCGGGGAGCTGTTTTTT. Supplemented by reference TRBV5-1 and TRBJ2-2, the full variable domain reads KAGVTQTPRYLIKTRGQQVTLSCSPISGHRSVSWYQQTPGQGLQFLFEYFSETQRNKGNFPGRFSGRQFSNSRSEMNVSTLELGDSALYLCASRPAGTGAGELFFGEGSRLTVL.

The chain carries TRBV9 and TRBJ2-7, with 11 positions matching TRBD1. Germline assignment: CDR1 SGDLS and CDR2 YYNGEE. This CDR3 region has 15 residues. V shed 4 bases and J 4 bases; nucleotides not matched to a gene: 7. The CDR3 coding sequence is TGTGCCAGCAGCTTCGGACAGGGGGCTTTTTACGAGCAGTACTTC. Protein sequence: CASSFGQGAFYEQYF.

The chain links TRBV10-3 to TRBJ1-1, with a possible D match to TRBD1 (6 bases). Germline V lookup: CDR1 ENHRY, CDR2 SYGVKD. Trimming removed 2 bases from V and 0 bases from J, with 10 bases in between. The CDR3 contains 15 residues. CDR3 nucleotide sequence: TGTGCCATCAGTGAGATGGGGGGCATGAACACTGAAGCTTTCTTT. It yields the protein CAISEMGGMNTEAFF.